This TCR beta chain derives from a study of CD8 T cells in ankylosing spondylitis. As regards this clonotype: Its antigen is not identified.

V gave up 6 bases and J gave up 1 base; unmatched junction bases: 6. Germline V lookup: CDR1 LNHDA, CDR2 SQIVND (reference sequence). CDR3 size: 16 residues. Whole-study findings and limits: Disease-linked clones displayed a CD8+ phenotype and appeared relatively rarely in peripheral blood. Within ankylosing spondylitis blood, a TCR beta motif made up of several highly homologous variants appeared to be characteristic.

In making TCR beta libraries, quantitative 5'-RACE with molecular barcodes was used. One entry per CDR3 protein results from TCRdb running MiXCR on the 5' RACE reads. The sample has more than 650,000 distinct CDR3 sequences, 10% to 15% seen once. The origin of this receptor is a male donor with ankylosing spondylitis. Sequencing was performed on blood, either unsorted or a sorted T cell fraction (not recorded which). The J gene is TRBJ2-6, the V gene TRBV19; 7 nucleotides agree with TRBD1. CDR3 bases: TGTGCCAGTAGCCTTCCGACAGGGTCTGGGGCCAACGTCCTGACTTTC. This sequence encodes CASSLPTGSGANVLTF.